This T cell receptor (beta chain) was profiled in a study of cytomegalovirus exposure and HLA in healthy donors. Findings and caveats of the study: The study recorded 150 to 200 TCR beta chains that were cytomegalovirus-associated. Certain indistinguishable V segments, among them TRBV6-2 and TRBV6-3, were excluded.

60 Vbeta and 13 Jbeta primers were used in PCR. In the original processing: Later, tens of millions of unique TCR beta chains were counted in an analysis, and roughly 11 million of them were shared. Only in-frame clones appear in the TCRdb table, and some are missing; sequencing was by immunoSEQ multiplex PCR. The V and J calls and clone size were taken over from that table, and D and trimming were inferred from the DNA. The sample includes under 90,000 clones, roughly 73% of them seen just once. Trimming removed 4 bases at V and 4 bases at J, with 18 bases between. This CDR3 spans 17 amino acids. In germline, CDR1 is SGHNT, CDR2 YYREEE (reference sequence). Only one count was recorded for this clone. Its antigen is unknown.

The chain has TRBV5-4 and TRBJ2-6, with D tentatively TRBD1 (6 bases). The clonotype was recovered from a man aged 35 to 55 in good health and CMV-seronegative. Sequencing input: PBMCs. In nucleotides, the CDR3 is TGTGCCAGCAGCCAACCGACAGGACTCGGCGGGGCCAACGTCCTGACTTTC. This sequence encodes CASSQPTGLGGANVLTF.